The 22 T cell receptor beta chains below come from one sample, sequenced in a study of T cells in Graves' hyperthyroidism and ophthalmopathy. RNA transcripts yielded amplified TCR beta CDR3 regions. An initial round of RT-PCR targeting the TCR CDR3 relied on the HTBI primer set. TCRdb re-derived calls from the multiplex PCR reads in MiXCR, one entry per CDR3 protein. Here the sample spans 310,000 or so distinct CDR3 sequences, approximately 15% being singletons. The material sequenced was blood. The receptors derive from a woman aged 55-70 years with Graves' ophthalmopathy.

This clonotype has a single count. V and J are TRBV5-1 and TRBJ2-3; 7 bases fit TRBD1. This CDR3 comprises 17 residues. Germline CDR1 reads SGHRS; CDR2 reads YFSETQ. V lost 1 base, J lost 0 bases, and 8 bases stayed unmatched. CDR3 loop: CASSLSQTGRSTDTQYF. The CDR3 coding sequence is TGCGCCAGCAGCTTGTCGCAGACAGGGCGAAGCACAGATACGCAGTATTTT.

The chain joins TRBV29-1 to TRBJ2-2, with D unresolved. Germline assignment: CDR1 SQVTM and CDR2 ANQGSEA. This CDR3 comprises 14 residues. With 4 bases removed from V and 5 bases from J, the gap between germline ends came to 14 bases. The CDR3 spells CSVGKAQETGELFF. CDR3 DNA sequence: TGCAGCGTTGGGAAGGCGCAGGAGACCGGGGAGCTGTTTTTT.

V is TRBV6-1 and J is TRBJ1-1; D unclear. Germline V gene data show CDR1 as MNHNS and CDR2 as SASEGT. The CDR3 spans 12 residues. Trimming left V 5 bases short and J 11 bases short, with 15 bases between. This chain's CDR3 is CASSKGRSWAFF. CDR3 bases: TGTGCCAGCAGTAAGGGCCGTAGTTGGGCTTTCTTT.

This clonotype has a handful of counts. The V gene is TRBV10-3, the J gene TRBJ1-1; 8 bases are shared with TRBD1. From germline, CDR1 is ENHRY and CDR2 SYGVKD. This CDR3 region has 13 residues. V was pared by 0 bases and J by 14 bases, with 8 bases of the junction left unmatched. In DNA form, the CDR3 reads TGTGCCATCAGTGAGTCCGACAGGGGACGAGGCTTCTTT. Translation: CAISESDRGRGFF.

The chain uses TRBV12-3 or TRBV12-4 and TRBJ2-1; 12 bases fit TRBD2. V was pared by 4 bases and J by 10 bases, with 8 bases of the junction left unmatched. The CDR3 length is 15 residues. The CDR3 DNA reads as TGTGCCAGCAGTTGGACTAGCGGGACTAGTGTGGAGCAGTTCTTC. Its protein is CASSWTSGTSVEQFF.

This clonotype was counted only a few times. The rearrangement joins TRBV5-1 to TRBJ2-6, with 7 bases identical to TRBD1. Germline V gives CDR1 SGHRS, CDR2 YFSETQ. With 1 base clipped from V and 3 bases from J, the junction kept 7 bases outside the gene matches. The CDR3 has 17 residues. CDR3 protein: CASSLITGVGGANVLTF. CDR3 nucleotide sequence: TGCGCCAGCAGCTTGATTACAGGGGTAGGTGGGGCCAACGTCCTGACTTTC.

This clonotype was seen only a few times. This sequence joins TRBV3-1 and TRBJ2-7; D not certain. The CDR3 is 11 amino acids. Trimming took off 4 bases at V and 6 bases at J, with 7 bases between the two ends. Germline V gene sequence: CDR1 LGHDT, CDR2 YNNKEL (reference sequence). CDR3 bases: TGTGCCAGCAGCCTCAGAAGCGAGCAGTACTTC. It translates to CASSLRSEQYF.

This clonotype showed up just once. A much larger clone differs from this one at a single base, so this may be a read error. J is TRBJ2-7 and V is TRBV20-1; possible D gene TRBD1, 6 bases. The J call is uncertain, as TRBJ2-1 better fits the DNA end. CDR1 and CDR2 (germline): DFQATT, SNEGSKA (reference sequence). CDR3 length: 13 residues. CDR3 sequence reads: CSASARGTYEQFF. CDR3 DNA: TGCAGTGCCTCAGCCAGGGGAACCTACGAGCAGTTCTTC.

Regarding this clonotype: Possible read error: a much larger clone is one base away. This chain links TRBV7-2 with TRBJ1-2; 8 positions agree with TRBD1. CDR1 and CDR2 (germline): SGHTA, FQGNSA. The CDR3 totals 13 residues. CDR3 in amino acids: CARSSEDRAGGTF. CDR3 DNA sequence: TGTGCCCGCAGCTCGGAGGACAGGGCAGGAGGCACCTTC.

V usage is TRBV7-2 and J usage is TRBJ1-2; weak D call: TRBD1 (6 bases). Trimming cost V 4 bases and J 8 bases, with 20 bases left between them. CDR1 SGHTA and CDR2 FQGNSA come from the germline V gene. The CDR3 length is 15 residues. CDR3 region: CASSSRGPPVRGYTF. CDR3 nucleotide sequence: TGTGCCAGCAGCTCCAGGGGCCCCCCCGTGAGAGGCTACACCTTC. Variable domain in full (rest from reference TRBV7-2 and TRBJ1-2): GAGVSQSPSNKVTEKGKDVELRCDPISGHTALYWYRQSLGQGLEFLIYFQGNSAPDKSGLPSDRFSAERTGGSVSTLTIQRTQQEDSAVYLCASSSRGPPVRGYTFGSGTRLTVV.

This chain connects TRBV6-2 or TRBV6-3 to TRBJ2-5; the D gene is possibly TRBD1 (6 bases). CDR3 length: 16 amino acids. Trimming left V 6 bases short and J 5 bases short, with 22 bases between. Germline V CDR1 and CDR2: MNHEY, SVGEGT. The CDR3 region has the DNA TGTGCCAGCAGCCCGTCTAGGGGGTCGCTCCAGGAGACCCAGTACTTC. Amino acid sequence: CASSPSRGSLQETQYF.

This clonotype was seen ten or more times. The chain recombines TRBV5-1 with TRBJ2-3; D is undetermined. CDR3 length: 12 amino acids. Germline CDR1 is SGHRS and CDR2 is YFSETQ. The V gene lost 4 bases and the J gene lost 5 bases, with 8 bases spanning the gap. CDR3 bases: TGCGCCAGCAGCCCTGACCAAGATACGCAGTATTTT. Protein sequence: CASSPDQDTQYF.

As concerns this clonotype: A read error is possible here, since a much larger clone lies one base away. The chain carries TRBV2 and TRBJ1-5, with unresolved D. Per germline, CDR1 SNHLY and CDR2 FYNNEI. Trimming took 7 bases from V and 9 from J, leaving 19 bases between them. This CDR3 has 14 amino acids. DNA of the CDR3: TGTGCCAGCAACCTCACCGGTGAGGTCCCGCCCCAGCATTTT. Translating it yields CASNLTGEVPPQHF.

This clonotype was detected ten times or more. The chain uses TRBV7-2 and TRBJ2-2; TRBD2 might be the D (7 bases). Trimming shortened V by 6 bases and J by 0 bases, and 11 bases separated the two germline ends. In germline, CDR1 is SGHTA, CDR2 FQGNSA. The CDR3 is 15 residues long. The CDR3 loop is CASRGGGANTGELFF. DNA of the CDR3: TGTGCCAGCAGAGGGGGGGGGGCGAACACCGGGGAGCTGTTTTTT.

This clonotype was detected many times. The V and J genes are TRBV27 and TRBJ2-5; D not certain. Trimming cost V 5 bases and J 0 bases, with 10 bases left between them. The germline V gene encodes CDR1 MNHEY and CDR2 SMNVEV (reference sequence). There are 14 residues in the CDR3. CDR3 amino acids: CASSGSIYQETQYF. The CDR3 nucleotides are TGTGCCAGCAGTGGCAGCATTTACCAAGAGACCCAGTACTTC.

This clonotype was found a few times. The chain carries TRBV11-3 and TRBJ1-6; D may be TRBD1 (5 bases). Trimming left V 3 bases short and J 5 bases short, with 5 bases between. The CDR3 sequence is 13 residues long. Germline CDR1 reads SGHNT; CDR2 reads YENEEA. CDR3 sequence: CASSLDNNSPLHF. CDR3 coding DNA: TGTGCCAGCAGCTTGGACAATAATTCACCCCTCCACTTT.

In this sample, this clonotype turned up many times. V is TRBV6-1 and J is TRBJ2-4, with a weak D call TRBD1 (5 bases). Germline V CDR1 and CDR2: MNHNS, SASEGT. Trimming stripped 6 bases from V and 2 bases from J, with 14 bases between. CDR3 length: 15 amino acids. This chain's CDR3 is CASSPSTDSKNIQYF. CDR3 in DNA: TGTGCCAGCAGCCCCTCGACAGATTCCAAAAACATTCAGTACTTC.

This clonotype was counted at least ten times. The genes are TRBV7-2 and TRBJ1-2; D might be TRBD1 (5 bases). The CDR3 sequence is 14 residues long. The germline CDR1 and CDR2 sequences are SGHTA and FQGNSA. V gave up 3 bases and J gave up 8 bases, with 16 bases separating them. This chain's CDR3 is CASSFWRDGGGYTF. Here the CDR3 DNA reads TGTGCCAGCAGCTTCTGGCGGGACGGAGGCGGCTACACCTTC. The complete variable domain, with remaining parts taken from reference TRBV7-2 and TRBJ1-2, reads GAGVSQSPSNKVTEKGKDVELRCDPISGHTALYWYRQSLGQGLEFLIYFQGNSAPDKSGLPSDRFSAERTGGSVSTLTIQRTQQEDSAVYLCASSFWRDGGGYTFGSGTRLTVV.

This clonotype was observed at least ten times. The chain employs TRBV10-3 and TRBJ2-7; D is ambiguous. From germline, CDR1 is ENHRY and CDR2 SYGVKD. The CDR3 contains 11 residues. Trimming pared 7 bases from V and 1 base from J, leaving 5 bases between. The CDR3 nucleotides read TGTGCCATCACCGATTCCTACGAGCAGTACTTC. Translation: CAITDSYEQYF.

This clonotype was counted a few times. This sequence joins TRBV6-1 and TRBJ1-4; TRBD1 agrees at 10 bases. The CDR3 is 17 amino acids. Germline V gene sequence: CDR1 MNHNS, CDR2 SASEGT. V dropped 5 bases and J dropped 8; count of bases not matched to a gene: 14. CDR3 DNA: TGTGCCAGCAGTTCTGACAGGGGGCGCGTCGTTAGGGAAAAACTGTTTTTT. Its protein product is CASSSDRGRVVREKLFF.

This clonotype was recorded a few times. This chain links TRBV27 with TRBJ2-2; D unresolved. Germline CDR1 reads MNHEY; CDR2 reads SMNVEV (reference sequence). V lost 2 bases, J lost 1 base, and 11 bases lay in between. There are 16 residues in the CDR3. CDR3 sequence: CASSLVRVVNTGELFF. The CDR3 DNA is TGTGCCAGCAGTTTAGTTAGGGTGGTGAACACCGGGGAGCTGTTTTTT.

This clonotype was counted at least ten times. The chain joins TRBV18 to TRBJ1-2; D not certain. The V and J ends lost 4 bases and 1 base respectively, with 10 bases between them. Germline V gene data show CDR1 as KGHSH and CDR2 as LQKENI. This CDR3 spans 14 amino acids. CDR3 region: CASSQGTINYGYTF. The CDR3 bases are TGTGCCAGCTCACAGGGAACAATTAACTATGGCTACACCTTC.